This T cell receptor (beta chain) was recovered during a study of blood T cell repertoires in COVID-19. Background on the study: Spain, Italy and the United States supplied samples that represented acute and convalescent COVID-19.

With 5 bases removed from V and 0 bases from J, the gap between germline ends came to 7 bases. Germline loops: CDR1 SGHVS, CDR2 FQNEAQ. The CDR3 is 13 amino acids. Cohorts were assigned according to the clinical history that participants reported. Each recovered donor of Cohort 3 presented with two negative PCRs, clearance, or symptom resolution. Authors' processing steps: Amplification of reference gene primers provided the estimated nucleated cell counts. This table comes from immunoSEQ multiplex PCR, and its TCRdb copy is limited to in-frame clones, with some not included. V and J calls and clone size are those listed in that table; D and trimming were worked out from the DNA. Of 250,000 or so clones detected, more than 85% appear once; the ten largest clones hold under 2%.

The sequence derives from a woman aged 45 to 65 who had recovered from COVID-19. The chain is built from TRBV7-8 and TRBJ1-1, with no clear D. Sequenced material: PBMCs or T cells enriched from blood (not recorded which). CDR3 sequence (DNA): TGTGCCAGCAGCACATATATGAACACTGAAGCTTTCTTT. Amino acids: CASSTYMNTEAFF.